This TCR beta chain was identified in a study of T cell clonotyping in hematopoietic cell transplantation. CDR1 is MGHRA, CDR2 YSYEKL, per germline. J gave up 5 bases and V 0 bases, and 8 bases lay outside the gene matches. The CDR3 consists of 16 residues. Using immunoSEQ multiplex PCR, the repertoire was profiled, and TCRdb retains in-frame clones only, with some absent. The top ten clones hold roughly 4.5% of a sample with 11,000 to 15,000 clones, 90% to 95% of them seen once. The sample in question was PBMCs, obtained 30 days after allogeneic stem cell transplant. This TCR came from a male patient aged 55-69 years who had an allogeneic stem cell transplant from an unrelated donor, so the T cells may come from the graft donor. Some clones in this sample may be carry-over from other donors' samples. The chain is built from TRBV4-1 and TRBJ1-1; 8 nucleotides align to TRBD1. The CDR3 DNA reads as TGCGCCAGCAGCCAAGAAGGACAGGGTTATAGAACTGAAGCTTTCTTT. Translation: CASSQEGQGYRTEAFF.